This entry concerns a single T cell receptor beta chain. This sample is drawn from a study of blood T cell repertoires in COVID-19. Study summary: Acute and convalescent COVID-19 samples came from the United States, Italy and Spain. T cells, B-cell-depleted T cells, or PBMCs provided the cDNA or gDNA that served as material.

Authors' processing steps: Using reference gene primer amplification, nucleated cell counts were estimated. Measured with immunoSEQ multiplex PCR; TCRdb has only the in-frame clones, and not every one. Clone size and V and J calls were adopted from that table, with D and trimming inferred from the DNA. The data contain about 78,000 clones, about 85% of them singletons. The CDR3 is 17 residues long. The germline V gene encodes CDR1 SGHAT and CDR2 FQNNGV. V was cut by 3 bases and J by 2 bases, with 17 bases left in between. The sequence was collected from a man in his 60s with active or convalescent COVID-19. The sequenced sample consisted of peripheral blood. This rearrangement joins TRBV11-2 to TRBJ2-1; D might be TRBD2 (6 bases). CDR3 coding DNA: TGTGCCAGCAGCTTCCTTCTAGCGTACGGTCCCTACAATGAGCAGTTCTTC. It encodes CASSFLLAYGPYNEQFF.